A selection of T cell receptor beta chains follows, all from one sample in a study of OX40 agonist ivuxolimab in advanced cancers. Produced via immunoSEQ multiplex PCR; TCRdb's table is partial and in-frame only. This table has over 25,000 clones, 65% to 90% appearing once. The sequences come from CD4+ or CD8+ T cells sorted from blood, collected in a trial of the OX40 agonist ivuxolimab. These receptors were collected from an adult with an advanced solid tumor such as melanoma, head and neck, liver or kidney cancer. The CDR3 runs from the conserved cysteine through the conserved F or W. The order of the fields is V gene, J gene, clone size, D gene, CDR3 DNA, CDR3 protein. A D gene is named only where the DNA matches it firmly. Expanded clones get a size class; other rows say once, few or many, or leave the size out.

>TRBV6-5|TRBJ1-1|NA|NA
TGTGCCAGCAGTTACAAGGAAACCTCCGGAGCTTTCTTT
CASSYKETSGAFF
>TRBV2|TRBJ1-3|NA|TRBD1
TGTGCCAGCAGGGGACAGGGGGCCGTAGGTTTATCTGGAAACACCATATATTTT
CASRGQGAVGLSGNTIYF
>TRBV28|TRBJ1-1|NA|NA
TGTGCCAGCTCCAGGTACACTGAAGCTTTCTTT
CASSRYTEAFF
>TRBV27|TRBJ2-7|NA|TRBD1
TGTGCCAGCAGTTTAACCGGACAGGCCTTAGGCTACGAGCAGTACTTC
CASSLTGQALGYEQYF
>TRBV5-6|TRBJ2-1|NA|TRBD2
TGTGCCAGCAGCACACGTCCCGGGACTAGCTCCAATGAGCAGTTCTTC
CASSTRPGTSSNEQFF
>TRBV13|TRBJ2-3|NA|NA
TGTGCCAGCAGCTTAGGCCATTTGATTACCGCGGGAGATACGCAGTATTTT
CASSLGHLITAGDTQYF
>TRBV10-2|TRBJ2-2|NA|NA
TGCGCCAGCAATTCGGGGTTCGCCGGGGAGCTGTTTTTT
CASNSGFAGELFF
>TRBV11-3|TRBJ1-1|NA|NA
TGTGCCAGCAGCTTAGTTGGGGGGAGCACTGAAGCTTTCTTT
CASSLVGGSTEAFF
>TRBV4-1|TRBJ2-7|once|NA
TGCGCCAGCAGCCAAGAATCTGTGACGGGCCGTACCTACGAGCAGTACTTC
CASSQESVTGRTYEQYF
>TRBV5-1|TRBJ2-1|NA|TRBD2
TGCGCCAGCAGCGGAGGACTAGCGGGGATCTCCCTCAATGAGCAGTTCTTC
CASSGGLAGISLNEQFF
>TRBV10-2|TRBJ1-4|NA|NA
TGCGCCAGCAAAGGGCGAGGTGATGAAAAACTGTTTTTT
CASKGRGDEKLFF
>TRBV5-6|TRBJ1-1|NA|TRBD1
TGTGCCAGCAGCATCGGGACAGGGGGTTTTTGGAACACTGAAGCTTTCTTT
CASSIGTGGFWNTEAFF
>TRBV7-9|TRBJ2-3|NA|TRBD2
TGTGCCAGCAGCCCCCCCAGCGGGGGGGCGTGGGATACGCAGTATTTT
CASSPPSGGAWDTQYF
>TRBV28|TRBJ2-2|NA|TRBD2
TGTGCCAGGGTCTTAGCGGGAGGAGGCGGGGAGCTGTTTTTT
CARVLAGGGGELFF
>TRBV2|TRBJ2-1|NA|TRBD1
TGTGCCAGCAGGGCCCTCGACAGGGAATACAATGAGCAGTTCTTC
CASRALDREYNEQFF
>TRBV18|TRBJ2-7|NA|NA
TGTGCCAGCTCACCACCGGAGGCCAGGACAAACCCCTACGAGCAGTACTTC
CASSPPEARTNPYEQYF
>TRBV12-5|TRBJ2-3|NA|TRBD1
TGTGCTAGTGGCCACCGGGACAGGGGCGCAGATACGCAGTATTTT
CASGHRDRGADTQYF
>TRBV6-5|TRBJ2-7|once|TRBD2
TGTGCCAGCAAGAATGTAGCGGGGTCCTACGAGCAGTACTTC
CASKNVAGSYEQYF
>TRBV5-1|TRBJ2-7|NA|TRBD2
TGCGCCAGCAGCGGAGACCGGGAGGTGCAGTACTTC
CASSGDREVQYF
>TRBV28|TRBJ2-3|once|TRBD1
TGTGCCAGCAGTATCCCGACAGGGCGAAGCACAGATACGCAGTATTTT
CASSIPTGRSTDTQYF
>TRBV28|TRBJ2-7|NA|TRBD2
TGTGCCAGCCTACCGACTAGCGGGGTCTACGAGCAGTACTTC
CASLPTSGVYEQYF
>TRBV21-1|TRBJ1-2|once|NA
TGTGCCAGCAGCAAAGGCGGTGGCTACACCTTC
CASSKGGGYTF
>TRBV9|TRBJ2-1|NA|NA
TGTGCCAGCAGCGTAGGGGGCTATGAGCAGTTCTTC
CASSVGGYEQFF
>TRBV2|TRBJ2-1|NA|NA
TGTGCCAGCGACGCCTACAATGAGCAGTTCTTC
CASDAYNEQFF
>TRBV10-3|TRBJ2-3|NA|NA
TGTGCCATCAGCGCTAGTGGCACCCACGTAAGCACAGATACGCAGTATTTT
CAISASGTHVSTDTQYF
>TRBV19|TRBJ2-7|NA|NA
TGTGCCAGTAGTATTGGGCCAGGGGGGGCCTACGAGCAGTACTTC
CASSIGPGGAYEQYF
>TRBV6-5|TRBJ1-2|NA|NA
TGTGCCAGCAGTTATTCCCCAGGATCGAACTATGGCTACACCTTC
CASSYSPGSNYGYTF
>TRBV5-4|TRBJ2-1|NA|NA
TGTGCCAGCAGCTTTGGACCAGGGGTGAATGAGCAGTTCTTC
CASSFGPGVNEQFF
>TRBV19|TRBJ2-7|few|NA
TGTGCCAGTAGTGTAGGTGCCTACGAGCAGTACTTC
CASSVGAYEQYF
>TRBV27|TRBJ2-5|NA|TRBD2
TGTGCCAGCGAACCGGGACTAGTAGAAGAGACCCAGTACTTC
CASEPGLVEETQYF
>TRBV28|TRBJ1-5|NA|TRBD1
TGTGCCAGCAGTTTCGGACAGGGGGAGGGACAGCCCCAGCATTTT
CASSFGQGEGQPQHF
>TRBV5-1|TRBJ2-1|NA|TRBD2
TGCGCCAGCAGCTTGATTCGGGGGGGCCTCTCATCCTACAATGAGCAGTTCTTC
CASSLIRGGLSSYNEQFF
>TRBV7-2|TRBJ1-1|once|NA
TGTGCCAGCAGCTTAGGATGGCAGGGCTACCCGAACACTGAAGCTTTCTTT
CASSLGWQGYPNTEAFF
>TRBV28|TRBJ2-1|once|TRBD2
TGTGCCAGCCATCGGGAGGGAACCTACAATGAGCAGTTCTTC
CASHREGTYNEQFF
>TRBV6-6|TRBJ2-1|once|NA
TGTGCCAGCAGTTACGCCAGGGAACCCCCCCATTATGAGCAGTTCTTC
CASSYAREPPHYEQFF
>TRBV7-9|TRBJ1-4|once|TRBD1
TGTGCCAGCAGCATCCTACCGGGACAGGGGATGGAAAAACTGTTTTTT
CASSILPGQGMEKLFF
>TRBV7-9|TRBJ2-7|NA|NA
TGTGCCAGCAGCGGTTGGGACTCCATGGGAGAGCAGTACTTC
CASSGWDSMGEQYF
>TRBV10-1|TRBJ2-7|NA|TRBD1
TGCGCCAGCACCGACAGGGGGCACTACGAGCAGTACTTC
CASTDRGHYEQYF
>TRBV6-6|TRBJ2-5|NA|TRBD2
TGTGCCAGCCGACTAGCGGGGGGGTACCAAGAGACCCAGTACTTC
CASRLAGGYQETQYF
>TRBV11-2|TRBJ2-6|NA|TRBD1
TGTGCCAGCAGCTCATCGGATATGGGACAGGGGGCTGGGGCCAACGTCCTGACTTTC
CASSSSDMGQGAGANVLTF
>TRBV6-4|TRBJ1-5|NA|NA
TGTGCCAGCAGCATGGAATATGGCAATCAGCCCCAGCATTTT
CASSMEYGNQPQHF
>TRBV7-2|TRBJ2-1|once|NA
TGTGCCAGCAGCTTAGGCAATGAGCAGTTCTTC
CASSLGNEQFF
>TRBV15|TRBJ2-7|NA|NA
TGTGCCACTTCCCCGTCGCGGGCGAAGTCCTACGAGCAGTACTTC
CATSPSRAKSYEQYF
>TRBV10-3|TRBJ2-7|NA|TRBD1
TGTGCCATTATACAGGGGGGCCACTACGAGCAGTACTTC
CAIIQGGHYEQYF
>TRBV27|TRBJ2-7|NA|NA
TGTGCCAGCAGTATTTCCGGGGCCTCCTACGAGCAGTACTTC
CASSISGASYEQYF
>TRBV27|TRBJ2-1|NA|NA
TGTGCCAGCAGTTTTGAAGGTTATGAGCAGTTCTTC
CASSFEGYEQFF
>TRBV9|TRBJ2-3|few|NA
TGTGCCAGCAGCGTGTCCAAGTGGGGCGATACGCAGTATTTT
CASSVSKWGDTQYF